Included here is one T cell receptor beta chain sequence, with context. The sample belongs to a study of blood T cells in healthy people across ages. The CDR3 has 15 amino acids. Germline values: CDR1 SEHNR, CDR2 FQNEAQ (reference sequence). V gave up 0 bases and J gave up 3 bases; unmatched junction bases: 3. Combining a sample-barcoded 5' primer with a J-beta primer mix, a second PCR ran for 7 to 11 cycles. TCRdb analysed the 5' RACE reads with MiXCR anew, one entry per CDR3 protein. The sample carries about 970,000 distinct CDR3 sequences, roughly half recorded once. The V gene is TRBV7-9, the J gene TRBJ2-3, with TRBD2 matching over 7 bases. Specimen: blood. The receptor was derived from a woman in her sixties or seventies in good health. CDR3 loop: CASSLASGNTDTQYF. The CDR3 region has the DNA TGTGCCAGCAGCTTAGCGAGCGGGAATACAGATACGCAGTATTTT. The whole variable domain, remainder taken from reference TRBV7-9 and TRBJ2-3, is DTGVSQNPRHKITKRGQNVTFRCDPISEHNRLYWYRQTLGQGPEFLTYFQNEAQLEKSRLLSDRFSAERPKGSFSTLEIQRTEQGDSAMYLCASSLASGNTDTQYFGPGTRLTVL.